Given below is one TCR beta chain in context. Antigen: not known. Terminally differentiated effector memory CD45RA+ cells were excluded by CCR7 positive selection of CD45RO-negative cells. The entry originates in a study of shared clonotypes between healthy human individuals. Study overall: Plates per donor: three CD4 naive, three CD4 memory, two CD8 naive, one CD8 memory. Findings of the study overall: In this cohort, only blood was sampled, and tissue repertoires likely differ.

Germline CDR1 is SGHNT and CDR2 is YYREEE (reference sequence). The V gene lost 2 bases and the J gene lost 3 bases, with 12 bases spanning the gap. The CDR3 runs 14 residues. In the authors' methods: Filtering of immunoSEQ junctional sequences could not match full-length read filtering. Only in-frame clones appear in the TCRdb table, and some are missing; sequencing was by immunoSEQ multiplex PCR. Clonal size and the V and J genes are those of that table, whereas D and trimming came from the DNA. The data contain just over 2,000,000 clones, less than 95% of them singletons. The sequenced sample was naive CD8+ T cells sorted from blood. The source is a young man in good health. This sequence joins TRBV5-4 and TRBJ2-7; D is possibly TRBD1 or TRBD2 (5 bases each). The CDR3 is CASSFWDANYEQYF. The CDR3 DNA follows: TGTGCCAGCAGCTTTTGGGACGCGAACTACGAGCAGTACTTC.